A selection of T cell receptor beta chains follows, all from one sample in a study of cytomegalovirus exposure and HLA in healthy donors. Measured with immunoSEQ multiplex PCR; TCRdb has only the in-frame clones, and not every one. The top ten hold about 1% of the sample, which has about 200,000 clones, about 85% seen once. The specimen sequenced was PBMCs. The receptors originated from a boy younger than 10 in good health and CMV-seronegative. CDR3s include the opening cysteine and the closing phenylalanine or tryptophan. The D gene is left open where the match is weak. Clone size is given for some rows only: seen once, a few or many times, or a class if the clone is expanded.

J gene	V gene	D gene	CDR3 length	clone size	CDR3 DNA	CDR3 protein
TRBJ1-3	TRBV18	NA	15	NA	TGTGCCAGCTCTCCGTACAGCCGCTCTGGAAACACCATATATTTT	CASSPYSRSGNTIYF
TRBJ2-7	TRBV11-2	NA	13	once	TGTGCCAGCAGCCTTCAGACAGACTACGAGCAGTACTTC	CASSLQTDYEQYF
TRBJ1-5	TRBV28	NA	13	once	TGTGCCAGCAGGCGTGATGGCAATCAGCCCCAGCATTTT	CASRRDGNQPQHF
TRBJ2-3	TRBV7-2	NA	17	NA	TGTGCCAGCAGCTTACCCCGACTAGGGCGTACGACAGATACGCAGTATTTT	CASSLPRLGRTTDTQYF
TRBJ2-3	TRBV5-4	TRBD1	11	few	TGTGCCAGCAGCAAGGGACAGGTTGAGTATTTT	CASSKGQVEYF
TRBJ1-4	TRBV7-2	NA	14	once	TGTGCCAGCAGCTTGGGGGGCGGGGGTGAAAAACTGTTTTTT	CASSLGGGGEKLFF
TRBJ2-7	TRBV5-4	NA	14	NA	TGTGCCAGCAGCTTGGATGGAGCCCCCTACGAGCAGTACTTC	CASSLDGAPYEQYF
TRBJ1-5	TRBV5-8	NA	14	NA	TGTGCCAGCAGCTTGGAACAGGATCATCAGCCCCAGCATTTT	CASSLEQDHQPQHF
TRBJ1-1	TRBV9	NA	14	NA	TGTGCCAGCAGCGTAGGGACAGCAAACACTGAAGCTTTCTTT	CASSVGTANTEAFF
TRBJ2-7	TRBV9	NA	15	NA	TGTGCCAGCAGCGTAGGTAGTGGGGCAAGCTACGAGCAGTACTTC	CASSVGSGASYEQYF
TRBJ2-1	TRBV19	NA	17	NA	TGTGCCAGTAGTATAGTAGGACAGACTACCCGTTACAATGAGCAGTTCTTC	CASSIVGQTTRYNEQFF
TRBJ1-1	TRBV27	TRBD1	17	NA	TGTGCCAGCAGTTTGGTTGGGACAGGGGGCGTAGGGACTGAAGCTTTCTTT	CASSLVGTGGVGTEAFF
TRBJ1-6	TRBV7-9	NA	15	NA	TGTGCCAGCAGCCCGCCGACAGGAAGCAATTCACCCCTCCACTTT	CASSPPTGSNSPLHF
TRBJ2-1	TRBV5-1	TRBD2	14	NA	TGCGCCAGCGTTCGGACTAGCTTGATCAATGAGCAGTTCTTC	CASVRTSLINEQFF
TRBJ2-4	TRBV5-1	TRBD2	18	NA	TGCGCCAGCAGCTTGGCCTGGGCGGGGGGGCCAGCCAAAAACATTCAGTACTTC	CASSLAWAGGPAKNIQYF
TRBJ1-3	TRBV10-2	NA	15	NA	TGCGCCAGCAGTGACCTCGGGACACCGGACAACACCATATATTTT	CASSDLGTPDNTIYF
TRBJ1-2	TRBV5-1	NA	14	NA	TGCGCCAGCAGCACCCTCGACACGAGCTATGGCTACACCTTC	CASSTLDTSYGYTF
TRBJ2-2	TRBV28	NA	14	NA	TGTGCCAGCAGTTTGATGGGGGGCACCGGGGAGCTGTTTTTT	CASSLMGGTGELFF
TRBJ2-5	TRBV6-6	TRBD2	16	NA	TGTGCCAGCAGCTTGGGACTAGCAGGATTACAAGAGACCCAGTACTTC	CASSLGLAGLQETQYF
TRBJ2-5	TRBV7-9	TRBD2	17	NA	TGTGCCAGCAGCGCCCGGACTAGCGGGAGTAGTGAAGAGACCCAGTACTTC	CASSARTSGSSEETQYF
TRBJ2-7	TRBV25-1	NA	13	NA	TGTGCCAGCAGCGAACGTCCCTCGGGGAGGCAGTACTTC	CASSERPSGRQYF
TRBJ1-5	TRBV2	NA	14	once	TGTGCCAGCACCGGCGGGCGAAGCAATCAGCCCCAGCATTTT	CASTGGRSNQPQHF